This T cell receptor (beta chain) was sequenced for a study of CD8 T cells in ankylosing spondylitis. Study outcomes and limitations: Significantly higher representation of disease-linked clones was reported for matched ankylosing spondylitis synovial fluid. A TCR beta motif of under 10 highly homologous variants seemed to mark ankylosing spondylitis blood.

Per germline, CDR1 SGHRS and CDR2 YFSETQ. Germline trimming cut 3 bases from V and 1 base from J; bases unmatched to any gene: 3. The CDR3 runs 14 residues. This clonotype was observed a handful of times. Its target is unknown. For TCR beta, libraries came from quantitative 5'-RACE with molecular barcodes. TCRdb reanalysed the 5' RACE reads using MiXCR and keeps one entry per CDR3 protein. The table has nearly 350,000 distinct CDR3 sequences, about 14% seen once. The source material was blood, either unsorted or a sorted T cell fraction (not recorded which). The rearrangement uses TRBV5-1 and TRBJ2-5, with TRBD2 identical over 7 bases. This clonotype was sampled from a male donor with ankylosing spondylitis or in good health (not recorded which). CDR3 DNA sequence: TGCGCCAGCAGCTCGGGAGGCCTCCAAGAGACCCAGTACTTC. It yields the protein CASSSGGLQETQYF. The whole variable domain, filled in from reference TRBV5-1 and TRBJ2-5, reads KAGVTQTPRYLIKTRGQQVTLSCSPISGHRSVSWYQQTPGQGLQFLFEYFSETQRNKGNFPGRFSGRQFSNSRSEMNVSTLELGDSALYLCASSSGGLQETQYFGPGTRLLVL.